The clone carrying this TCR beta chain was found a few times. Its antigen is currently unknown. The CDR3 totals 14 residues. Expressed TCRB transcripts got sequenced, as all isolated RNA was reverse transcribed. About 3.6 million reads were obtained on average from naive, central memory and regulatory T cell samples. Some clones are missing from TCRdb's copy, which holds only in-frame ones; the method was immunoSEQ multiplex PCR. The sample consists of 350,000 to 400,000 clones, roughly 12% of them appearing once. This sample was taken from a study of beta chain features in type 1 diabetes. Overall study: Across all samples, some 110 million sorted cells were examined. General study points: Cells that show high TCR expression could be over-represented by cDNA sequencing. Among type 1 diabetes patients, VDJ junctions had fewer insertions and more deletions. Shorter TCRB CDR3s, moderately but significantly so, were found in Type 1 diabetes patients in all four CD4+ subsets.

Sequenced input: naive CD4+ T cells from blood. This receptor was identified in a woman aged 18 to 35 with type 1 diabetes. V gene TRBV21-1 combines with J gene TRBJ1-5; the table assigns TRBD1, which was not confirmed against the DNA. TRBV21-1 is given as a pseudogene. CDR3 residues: CASSEFRGIQPQHF. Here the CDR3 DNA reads TGTGCCAGCAGCGAGTTCAGGGGTATTCAGCCCCAGCATTTT.